This TCR beta chain was obtained from a study of technical replicates of blood from several donors. Generated by immunoSEQ multiplex PCR, the TCRdb table keeps only in-frame clones and is missing some. The sample holds tens of thousands of clones; 95% are singletons and the top ten take 0.2% to 0.3%. This clone was counted only a few times. Unmatched junction bases numbered 6, after V lost 5 bases and J lost 8 bases. The CDR3 runs to 14 residues. From germline, CDR1 is SEHNR and CDR2 FQNEAQ (reference sequence). The specimen sequenced was T cells isolated from PBMCs. This rearrangement joins TRBV7-9 to TRBJ1-2, with TRBD1 identical over 12 bases. This clonotype was obtained from a human donor in good health. CDR3 sequence: CASSPGQGAFGYTF. The CDR3 DNA follows: TGTGCCAGCAGCCCGGGACAGGGGGCGTTCGGCTACACCTTC. Combining the CDR3 with reference TRBV7-9 and TRBJ1-2 gives the whole variable domain DTGVSQNPRHKITKRGQNVTFRCDPISEHNRLYWYRQTLGQGPEFLTYFQNEAQLEKSRLLSDRFSAERPKGSFSTLEIQRTEQGDSAMYLCASSPGQGAFGYTFGSGTRLTVV.